What follows describes a single T cell receptor (beta chain). Its cognate antigen is unknown. The data were taken from a study of T-cell memory formation after mild COVID-19. Study findings and constraints: A second wave expanding day 15 to 37 was CD4+-biased; contracting clones were balanced. Some clones that responded turned up in pre-infection memory, which suggests that cross-reactive memory joined in.

Each CDR3 protein gets one entry after TCRdb re-called the 5' RACE reads with MiXCR. Altogether fewer than 350,000 distinct CDR3 sequences are present, 15% to 20% being singletons, with the ten largest covering 20% to 25%. CDR1 and CDR2 (germline): MNHNY, SVGAGI (reference sequence). This CDR3 has 14 amino acids. Between the trimmed V and J ends, which lost 6 bases and 0 bases, there was a span of 10 bases. Sequencing used PBMCs or a T cell subset sorted from them (not recorded which). The chain joins TRBV6-6 to TRBJ2-3; no firm D call. The sequence was obtained from a man younger than 30 who had mild COVID-19 (a few samples of this study predate the infection). Cell type and time point are not known. The CDR3: CASRSASSTDTQYF. In DNA, the CDR3 is TGTGCCAGCAGAAGTGCTAGTAGCACAGATACGCAGTATTTT.